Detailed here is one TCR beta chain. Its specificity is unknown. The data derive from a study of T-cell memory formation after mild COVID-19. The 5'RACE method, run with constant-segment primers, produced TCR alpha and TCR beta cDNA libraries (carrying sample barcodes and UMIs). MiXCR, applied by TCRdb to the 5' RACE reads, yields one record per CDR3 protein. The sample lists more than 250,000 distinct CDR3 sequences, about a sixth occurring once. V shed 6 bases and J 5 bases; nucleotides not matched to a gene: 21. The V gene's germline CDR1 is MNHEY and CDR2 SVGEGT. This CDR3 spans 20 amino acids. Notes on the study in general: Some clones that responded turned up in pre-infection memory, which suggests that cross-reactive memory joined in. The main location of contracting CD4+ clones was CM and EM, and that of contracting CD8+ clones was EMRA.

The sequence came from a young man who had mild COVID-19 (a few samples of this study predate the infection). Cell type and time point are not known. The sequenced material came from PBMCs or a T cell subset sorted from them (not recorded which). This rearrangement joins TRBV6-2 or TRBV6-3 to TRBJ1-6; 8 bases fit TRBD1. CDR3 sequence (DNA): TGTGCCAGCAGGGGGGAGAGGACAGGGTCGTGGAGCATCGATAATTCACCCCTCCACTTT. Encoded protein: CASRGERTGSWSIDNSPLHF.